Below are 27 T cell receptor beta chains sequenced from a single sample in a study of T cell responses to AZD1222 COVID-19 vaccine. Only in-frame clones appear in the TCRdb table, and some are missing; sequencing was by immunoSEQ multiplex PCR. The sample yields some 130,000 clones, 93% seen once. The starting material was peripheral blood, obtained on day 0 of AZD1222 vaccination. All receptors come from an adult in good health.

V and J are TRBV3-1 (or the pseudogene TRBV3-2) and TRBJ2-1, with 9 positions matching TRBD1. CDR1 and CDR2 (germline): LGHDT, YNNKEL (reference sequence). The CDR3 consists of 14 residues. J lost 7 bases, V lost 4 bases, and 5 bases had no gene match. The CDR3 coding sequence is TGTGCCAGCAGCCTTCGGGACAGGGTGAATGAGCAGTTCTTC. Its protein product is CASSLRDRVNEQFF.

The V call is TRBV7-9, the J call TRBJ1-2; the D is unclear. V was trimmed by 6 bases and J by 0 bases, leaving 14 bases between them. Germline CDR1 reads SEHNR; CDR2 reads FQNEAQ (reference sequence). This CDR3 comprises 15 residues. The DNA for the CDR3 is TGTGCCAGCAGTTCTTCCTCAGGAACTAACTATGGCTACACCTTC. Encoded protein: CASSSSSGTNYGYTF.

This clone was counted once. The rearrangement links TRBV12-3 or TRBV12-4 to TRBJ1-1; possibly TRBD1 for D (6 bases). The CDR3 length is 12 residues. Trimming stripped 6 bases from V and 1 base from J, with 6 bases between. As DNA, the CDR3 is TGTGCCAGCAGACAGGGGAACACTGAAGCTTTCTTT. Translating gives CASRQGNTEAFF.

The rearrangement uses TRBV6-5 and TRBJ2-3; TRBD2 matches at 8 bases. Trimming cost V 0 bases and J 7 bases; bases outside gene matches: 6. CDR1 MNHEY and CDR2 SVGAGI come from the germline V gene. The CDR3 is 15 amino acids. The CDR3 protein is CASSYSRGGPYTQYF. CDR3 bases: TGTGCCAGCAGTTACTCCCGGGGGGGTCCCTATACGCAGTATTTT.

This chain uses TRBV11-2 with TRBJ2-7, with TRBD1 matching 7 bases. The CDR3 extends over 17 amino acids. V shed 5 bases, J shed 0 bases, and the junction held 13 bases outside the gene matches. Germline V gene sequence: CDR1 SGHAT, CDR2 FQNNGV. DNA of the CDR3: TGTGCCAGCAGCCTACGACCTCGGGGACAGAGCTCCTACGAGCAGTACTTC. Its translation: CASSLRPRGQSSYEQYF.

The CDR3 region is CASTKTDANTEAFF. The CDR3 DNA reads TGTGCCAGCACTAAGACGGACGCCAACACTGAAGCTTTCTTT. The V call is TRBV6-5, the J call TRBJ1-1; no clear D gene. The CDR3 totals 14 residues. V lost 7 bases to trimming and J lost 2 bases, with 14 bases between them. Germline V gene lookup returns CDR1 MNHEY and CDR2 SVGAGI.

The J gene is TRBJ1-2, the V gene TRBV19; D is uncertain. V was trimmed by 4 bases and J by 4 bases, leaving 13 bases between them. This CDR3 spans 14 amino acids. CDR1 is LNHDA, CDR2 SQIVND, per germline (reference sequence). The CDR3 sequence is CASSRQGSSYGYTF. The DNA for the CDR3 is TGTGCCAGTAGTAGGCAAGGGAGTAGCTATGGCTACACCTTC.

A few counts support this clone. This rearrangement joins TRBV25-1 to TRBJ2-2; 7 bases line up with TRBD1. The CDR3 is made up of 13 amino acids. Germline loops: CDR1 MGHDK, CDR2 SYGVNS. Unmatched junction bases numbered 6, after V lost 6 bases and J lost 8 bases. The CDR3 protein is CASSATGDGELFF. The CDR3 region has the DNA TGTGCCAGCAGCGCCACAGGGGATGGGGAGCTGTTTTTT.

The CDR3 sequence is CASSFRGKNTEAFF. The CDR3 bases are TGTGCCAGCAGCTTCAGAGGGAAGAACACTGAAGCTTTCTTT. V and J are TRBV11-2 and TRBJ1-1, with D unresolved. Germline values: CDR1 SGHAT, CDR2 FQNNGV. The CDR3 contains 14 residues. Trimming removed 3 bases at V and 1 base at J, with 9 bases between.

The chain links TRBV5-4 to TRBJ2-1; 10 positions agree with TRBD1. The V and J ends lost 5 bases and 2 bases, in that order; junction bases with no gene match: 7. The CDR3 runs to 16 residues. Germline V CDR1 and CDR2: SGHNT, YYREEE (reference sequence). The CDR3 DNA follows: TGTGCCAGCAGGTGGCTGGGGACAGGGGCCTACAATGAGCAGTTCTTC. Translated: CASRWLGTGAYNEQFF.

This chain joins TRBV18 and TRBJ2-7; no clear D gene. Germline V gene sequence: CDR1 KGHSH, CDR2 LQKENI. The length of the CDR3 is 12 residues. V lost 5 bases to trimming and J lost 7 bases, with 12 bases between them. CDR3 in amino acids: CASSTGPGEQYF. Here the CDR3 DNA reads TGTGCCAGCTCAACCGGGCCTGGGGAGCAGTACTTC.

This chain links TRBV6-5 with TRBJ1-1, with 7 bases matching TRBD1. Germline V gene sequence: CDR1 MNHEY, CDR2 SVGAGI. V gave up 6 bases and J gave up 5 bases; unmatched junction bases: 6. The CDR3 runs 13 residues. CDR3 region: CASRNQGGTEAFF. CDR3 DNA: TGTGCCAGCAGGAATCAGGGGGGTACTGAAGCTTTCTTT.

The V gene is TRBV4-1, the J gene TRBJ1-2, with D possibly TRBD1 on 5 matching bases. The CDR3 loop spans 17 amino acids. Trimming removed 0 bases from V and 4 bases from J, with 18 bases in between. CDR1 is MGHRA and CDR2 is YSYEKL in the germline V gene. CDR3 nucleotide sequence: TGCGCCAGCAGCCAAGATTTATGGGACCGCAAGATCTATGGCTACACCTTC. Residues: CASSQDLWDRKIYGYTF.

The chain joins TRBV2 to TRBJ2-7, with a tentative D call TRBD1 (5 bases). Germline V lookup: CDR1 SNHLY, CDR2 FYNNEI. The CDR3 covers 15 residues. Trimming pared 2 bases from V and 5 bases from J, leaving 16 bases between. The DNA for the CDR3 is TGTGCCAGCAGTGAAATCAGGGCCCCAACGAACGAGCAGTACTTC. This gives the protein CASSEIRAPTNEQYF. Looking up the rest from reference TRBV2 and TRBJ2-7 gives the full variable domain: EPEVTQTPSHQVTQMGQEVILRCVPISNHLYFYWYRQILGQKVEFLVSFYNNEISEKSEIFDDQFSVERPDGSNFTLKIRSTKLEDSAMYFCASSEIRAPTNEQYFGPGTRLTVT.

This sequence joins TRBV5-4 and TRBJ2-3, with D possibly TRBD2 on 6 matching bases. Germline values: CDR1 SGHNT, CDR2 YYREEE (reference sequence). Trimming removed 0 bases from V and 2 bases from J, with 13 bases in between. This CDR3 is 16 amino acids long. CDR3 sequence (DNA): TGTGCCAGCAGCTTGGACCGGGGGAGAGACACAGATACGCAGTATTTT. The encoded protein is CASSLDRGRDTDTQYF.

CDR3 sequence (DNA): TGTGCCAGCAGCTTTTCGGAAGGAAACACCATATATTTT. It translates to CASSFSEGNTIYF. V and J are TRBV7-8 and TRBJ1-3; D unclear. Deletions cut 3 bases from V and 4 bases from J, with 7 bases between. The CDR3 loop spans 13 amino acids. Germline CDR1 reads SGHVS; CDR2 reads FQNEAQ. Variable domain in full (rest from reference TRBV7-8 and TRBJ1-3): GAGVSQSPRYKVAKRGQDVALRCDPISGHVSLFWYQQALGQGPEFLTYFQNEAQLDKSGLPSDRFFAERPEGSVSTLKIQRTQQEDSAVYLCASSFSEGNTIYFGEGSWLTVV.

The chain uses TRBV19 and TRBJ1-5; the match to TRBD1 covers 7 bases. In germline, CDR1 is LNHDA, CDR2 SQIVND (reference sequence). The V segment lost 5 bases and the J segment 5 bases; nucleotides outside the gene matches: 3. This CDR3 has 13 residues. The CDR3: CASSSDRDQPQHF. The CDR3 DNA sequence: TGTGCCAGTAGTTCCGACAGGGATCAGCCCCAGCATTTT.

The gene calls are TRBV5-1 and TRBJ2-5; maybe TRBD2 (7 bases). CDR1 is SGHRS, CDR2 YFSETQ, per germline. The CDR3 consists of 15 residues. Trimming took 4 bases from V and 5 from J, leaving 18 bases between them. CDR3 sequence reads: CASSNWAQGGETQYF. CDR3 nucleotides: TGCGCCAGCAGCAACTGGGCACAGGGAGGGGAGACCCAGTACTTC.

The table lists this clone with a count of one. This chain connects TRBV19 to TRBJ2-1; no clear D gene. The CDR3 extends over 13 amino acids. V lost 2 bases and J 8 bases, leaving 10 bases between the germline ends. CDR1 is LNHDA, CDR2 SQIVND, per germline (reference sequence). The CDR3 reads CASSIRTVDEQFF. The DNA of the CDR3 is TGTGCCAGTAGTATAAGGACGGTTGATGAGCAGTTCTTC. Variable domain in full (rest from reference TRBV19 and TRBJ2-1): DGGITQSPKYLFRKEGQNVTLSCEQNLNHDAMYWYRQDPGQGLRLIYYSQIVNDFQKGDIAEGYSVSREKKESFPLTVTSAQKNPTAFYLCASSIRTVDEQFFGPGTRLTVL.

This clone was found once. The chain couples TRBV30 to TRBJ2-7, with D uncertain. Per germline, CDR1 GTSNPN and CDR2 SVGIG (reference sequence). CDR3 length: 11 amino acids. The V end lost 3 bases, the J end lost 9 bases, and 12 bases lay between the germline ends. The CDR3 DNA sequence: TGTGCCTGGAGACATCGAGCGAGGCAGTACTTC. This sequence encodes CAWRHRARQYF.

The rearrangement links TRBV19 to TRBJ2-1; the match to TRBD2 covers 10 bases. The CDR3 length is 15 residues. From germline, CDR1 is LNHDA and CDR2 SQIVND (reference sequence). Unmatched junction bases numbered 4, after V lost 3 bases and J lost 5 bases. The CDR3 region has the DNA TGTGCCAGTAGTATCCTAGCGGGGGCCCACAATGAGCAGTTCTTC. This translates into CASSILAGAHNEQFF.

This chain links TRBV4-1 with TRBJ2-7; 10 bases agree with TRBD2. CDR1 and CDR2 (germline): MGHRA, YSYEKL. This CDR3 contains 14 residues. The J segment lost 6 bases and the V segment lost 0 bases, leaving 2 bases of the junction unmatched. CDR3 in amino acids: CASSQDPSGGEQYF. The CDR3 nucleotides are TGCGCCAGCAGCCAAGATCCTAGCGGGGGCGAGCAGTACTTC.

The chain's CDR3 is CASSIGVMSGELFF. In nucleotides, the CDR3 is TGTGCCAGCAGCATCGGGGTTATGTCCGGGGAGCTGTTTTTT. The chain links TRBV5-4 to TRBJ2-2; TRBD2 might be the D (5 bases). Germline V lookup: CDR1 SGHNT, CDR2 YYREEE (reference sequence). Trimming took 4 bases from V and 6 from J, leaving 13 bases between them. The CDR3 has 14 amino acids.

The chain employs TRBV10-3 and TRBJ1-1, with 11 bases fitting TRBD1. The CDR3 consists of 17 residues. With 4 bases clipped from V and 5 bases from J, the junction kept 12 bases outside the gene matches. Germline V lookup: CDR1 ENHRY, CDR2 SYGVKD. CDR3 amino acids: CAISARPRGQGETEAFF. The CDR3, as DNA: TGTGCCATCAGTGCCCGCCCGAGGGGACAGGGGGAAACTGAAGCTTTCTTT.

The chain recombines TRBV9 with TRBJ1-6, with no clear D. Trimming took 0 bases from V and 7 from J, leaving 8 bases between them. The CDR3 is 14 amino acids. The germline V gene has CDR1 SGDLS and CDR2 YYNGEE. This chain's CDR3 is CASSVDPENSPLHF. The CDR3 DNA is TGTGCCAGCAGCGTAGATCCAGAAAATTCACCCCTCCACTTT.

The chain carries TRBV6-5 and TRBJ1-2; D possibly corresponds to TRBD1 (5 bases). The germline V gene encodes CDR1 MNHEY and CDR2 SVGAGI. The CDR3 length is 14 residues. The ends were cut back, 2 bases at V and 6 bases at J, with 13 bases in the middle. CDR3 amino acids: CASSYPGGGNGYTF. CDR3 in DNA: TGTGCCAGCAGTTACCCTGGGGGGGGAAATGGCTACACCTTC.

This chain uses TRBV7-9 with TRBJ2-3; no clear D gene. V was cut by 5 bases and J by 5 bases, with 8 bases left in between. The CDR3 loop spans 12 amino acids. CDR1 SEHNR and CDR2 FQNEAQ come from the germline V gene (reference sequence). This CDR3 reads CASSQEVDTQYF. In DNA, the CDR3 is TGTGCCAGCAGCCAAGAGGTAGATACGCAGTATTTT. Full variable domain (missing parts from reference TRBV7-9 and TRBJ2-3): DTGVSQNPRHKITKRGQNVTFRCDPISEHNRLYWYRQTLGQGPEFLTYFQNEAQLEKSRLLSDRFSAERPKGSFSTLEIQRTEQGDSAMYLCASSQEVDTQYFGPGTRLTVL.